One sample yielded the 20 T cell receptor beta chains listed below, sequenced in a study of cytomegalovirus exposure and HLA in healthy donors. In the PCR, 60 Vbeta and 13 Jbeta primers were used. Assay: immunoSEQ multiplex PCR; the TCRdb copy retains only in-frame clones and omits some. The table lists 150,000 to 200,000 clones, about 80% of them singletons. Sequencing was done on a sample of PBMCs. The receptors originated from a woman between 25 and 40 years old in good health and CMV-seropositive.

The count of this clone is one. The rearrangement joins TRBV7-2 to TRBJ2-2; 9 bases are a match to TRBD2. Germline V CDR1 and CDR2: SGHTA, FQGNSA. CDR3 length equals 18 residues. Losses at the gene ends were 1 base for V and 5 bases for J; bases not matched to a gene: 11. CDR3 in DNA: TGTGCCAGCAGCTTAGTTTTAGCGGGGGCCCTCTTGACCGGGGAGCTGTTTTTT. Translating gives CASSLVLAGALLTGELFF.

The chain combines TRBV9 with TRBJ2-3, with D possibly being TRBD2 (5 bases). CDR1 and CDR2 (germline): SGDLS, YYNGEE. V was shortened by 4 bases and J by 3 bases, with 9 bases between the two germline ends. This CDR3 spans 13 amino acids. In DNA form, the CDR3 reads TGTGCCAGCAGCCCCGGGATAACAGATACGCAGTATTTT. This sequence encodes CASSPGITDTQYF.

The V gene is TRBV19, the J gene TRBJ1-4; 9 nucleotides match TRBD1. CDR3 length: 14 residues. CDR1 is LNHDA, CDR2 SQIVND, per germline (reference sequence). Trimming took 6 bases from V and 6 from J; bases not matched to a gene: 5. The CDR3 sequence: CASSRRTGDEKLFF. For the CDR3, the DNA is TGTGCCAGTAGCCGTCGGACAGGGGATGAAAAACTGTTTTTT.

The chain has TRBV23-1 and TRBJ2-5; 12 bases line up with TRBD1. TRBV23-1 is given ORF status, its function remaining uncertain. V dropped 0 bases and J dropped 0; count of bases not matched to a gene: 8. This CDR3 spans 19 amino acids. The CDR3 nucleotides read TGCGCCAGCAGTCAATCTAACGGGACAGGGGGCGAAGACCAAGAGACCCAGTACTTC. This translates into CASSQSNGTGGEDQETQYF.

V usage is TRBV5-1 and J usage is TRBJ2-5; D is ambiguous. Deletions cut 0 bases from V and 1 base from J, with 13 bases between. From germline, CDR1 is SGHRS and CDR2 YFSETQ. This CDR3 spans 16 amino acids. The CDR3 sequence: CASSLGAREIQETQYF. The CDR3 coding sequence is TGCGCCAGCAGCTTGGGGGCCCGAGAGATCCAAGAGACCCAGTACTTC.

This chain connects TRBV7-2 to TRBJ2-5; 8 bases align to TRBD2. V shed 5 bases and J 6 bases; nucleotides not matched to a gene: 11. The CDR3 has 15 residues. The germline CDR1 and CDR2 sequences are SGHTA and FQGNSA. The CDR3 region has the DNA TGTGCCAGCAGCATACTAGCGGAGGAGGGTAAGACCCAGTACTTC. This gives the protein CASSILAEEGKTQYF. Full variable domain (remainder filled in from reference TRBV7-2 and TRBJ2-5): GAGVSQSPSNKVTEKGKDVELRCDPISGHTALYWYRQSLGQGLEFLIYFQGNSAPDKSGLPSDRFSAERTGGSVSTLTIQRTQQEDSAVYLCASSILAEEGKTQYFGPGTRLLVL.

The CDR3, as DNA: TGTGCCAGCAGCCAGGACAGGGGACGGAATCAGCCCCAGCATTTT. Translating it yields CASSQDRGRNQPQHF. J is TRBJ1-5 and V is TRBV4-2, with TRBD1 identical over 9 bases. Germline V CDR1 and CDR2: LGHNA, YNFKEQ. This CDR3 comprises 15 residues. V gave up 3 bases and J gave up 4 bases; unmatched junction bases: 4.

The chain combines TRBV7-9 with TRBJ2-3; maybe TRBD2 (6 bases). The CDR3 sequence is 15 residues long. V was clipped by 6 bases and J by 0 bases, with 13 bases between them. Germline V gene sequence: CDR1 SEHNR, CDR2 FQNEAQ (reference sequence). CDR3 nucleotide sequence: TGTGCCAGCAGTCCTCGAGCGGGTAGCACAGATACGCAGTATTTT. Its protein is CASSPRAGSTDTQYF.

This chain links TRBV11-3 with TRBJ2-5; 9 bases match TRBD2. This CDR3 has 16 residues. The V gene end was trimmed by 1 base and the J gene end by 5 bases; junction bases not matched to a gene: 8. Germline loops: CDR1 SGHNT, CDR2 YENEEA. The CDR3 reads CASSLVKRGAPETQYF. CDR3 DNA sequence: TGTGCCAGCAGCTTAGTAAAGCGGGGGGCGCCTGAGACCCAGTACTTC. Together with reference TRBV11-3 and TRBJ2-5, the CDR3 gives the full variable domain: EAGVVQSPRYKIIEKKQPVAFWCNPISGHNTLYWYLQNLGQGPELLIRYENEEAVDDSQLPKDRFSAERLKGVDSTLKIQPAELGDSAVYLCASSLVKRGAPETQYFGPGTRLLVL.

The J gene is TRBJ1-5, the V gene TRBV6-1; TRBD1 might be the D (5 bases). V gave up 1 base and J gave up 6 bases, with 13 bases separating them. The CDR3 has 15 amino acids. CDR1 MNHNS and CDR2 SASEGT come from the germline V gene. CDR3 loop: CASSEGGGASQPQHF. CDR3 nucleotide sequence: TGTGCCAGCAGTGAAGGAGGTGGGGCGAGTCAGCCCCAGCATTTT.

In its sample, this clone was seen a few times. The chain links TRBV2 to TRBJ2-1; D is possibly TRBD1 (5 bases). With 4 bases removed from V and 12 bases from J, the gap between germline ends came to 13 bases. The CDR3 runs 12 residues. The germline V gene has CDR1 SNHLY and CDR2 FYNNEI. The CDR3 nucleotides are TGTGCCAGCAGTGTAGGAGTTAGGGGGCAGTTCTTC. Encoded protein: CASSVGVRGQFF.

The V call is TRBV19, the J call TRBJ2-7; D remains unclear. CDR1 and CDR2 (germline): LNHDA, SQIVND (reference sequence). Trimming cost V 5 bases and J 0 bases, with 20 bases left between them. The length of the CDR3 is 17 residues. The CDR3 region has the DNA TGTGCCAGTAGTCCCGAGCGATTAGGTCGGAGCTCCTACGAGCAGTACTTC. Translating gives CASSPERLGRSSYEQYF.

The CDR3 nucleotides read TGTGCCACTGCGGACAGCGACGCCCCCGAAGCTTTCTTT. Its protein is CATADSDAPEAFF. The rearrangement links TRBV6-1 to TRBJ1-1, with D possibly being TRBD1 (6 bases). The germline V gene encodes CDR1 MNHNS and CDR2 SASEGT. Trimming took 10 bases from V and 8 from J, leaving 20 bases between them. The CDR3 length is 13 residues.

The gene calls are TRBV23-1 and TRBJ2-3; D possibly corresponds to TRBD2 (7 bases). TRBV23-1 is placed among ORFs of uncertain function. V dropped 0 bases and J dropped 4 bases, with 17 bases sitting between them. The CDR3 sequence is 17 residues long. CDR3 bases: TGCGCCAGCAGTCAATCGTCCGGGGGGCAAGGATCAGATACGCAGTATTTT. Its translation is CASSQSSGGQGSDTQYF.

The CDR3 protein is CASSPGLAGLTGELFF. The CDR3 DNA follows: TGCGCCAGCAGCCCGGGACTAGCGGGGTTGACCGGGGAGCTGTTTTTT. J is TRBJ2-2 and V is TRBV5-1; 13 nucleotides agree with TRBD2. Germline CDR1 reads SGHRS; CDR2 reads YFSETQ. CDR3 length: 16 residues. The junction had 5 bases not matched to a gene; V was cut back by 4 bases and J by 5 bases.

V and J are TRBV9 and TRBJ2-3; 7 nucleotides agree with TRBD2. The V gene's germline CDR1 is SGDLS and CDR2 YYNGEE. The CDR3 consists of 14 residues. Germline trimming cut 3 bases from V and 0 bases from J; bases unmatched to any gene: 1. CDR3 bases: TGTGCCAGCAGCGCTAGCGGAAGCACAGATACGCAGTATTTT. It is translated as CASSASGSTDTQYF.

V usage is TRBV10-3 and J usage is TRBJ2-7, with D possibly being TRBD1 (9 bases). Deletions cut 10 bases from V and 3 bases from J, with 19 bases between. The length of the CDR3 is 14 residues. CDR1 is ENHRY and CDR2 is SYGVKD in the germline V gene. The CDR3 DNA reads TGTGCCACCGGGGGGGGGACAGGGCTCTACGAGCAGTACTTC. Translation: CATGGGTGLYEQYF.

The chain couples TRBV5-4 to TRBJ1-2; D might be TRBD1 (5 bases). Germline lookup yields CDR1 SGHNT and CDR2 YYREEE (reference sequence). The CDR3 covers 16 residues. V shed 2 bases and J shed 1 base, with 15 bases lying between them. This chain's CDR3 is CASSFGHRYFNYGYTF. DNA of the CDR3: TGTGCCAGCAGCTTTGGACACCGGTACTTTAACTATGGCTACACCTTC.

The rearrangement joins TRBV5-6 to TRBJ1-5; a weak D match, TRBD1 (5 bases). CDR3 size: 15 residues. The V end lost 3 bases, the J end lost 6 bases, and 16 bases lay between the germline ends. Germline V CDR1 and CDR2: SGHDT, YYEEEE. CDR3 nucleotide sequence: TGTGCCAGCAGCTCAACGACAGAACCCGGTCAGCCCCAGCATTTT. This sequence encodes CASSSTTEPGQPQHF.

This chain connects TRBV7-9 to TRBJ2-1; a weak D match, TRBD2 (5 bases). The ends were cut back, 4 bases at V and 5 bases at J, with 12 bases in the middle. The germline V gene has CDR1 SEHNR and CDR2 FQNEAQ (reference sequence). CDR3 length: 14 residues. This CDR3 reads CASSYDYLDNEQFF. The CDR3 DNA follows: TGTGCCAGCAGCTACGACTACCTCGACAATGAGCAGTTCTTC.